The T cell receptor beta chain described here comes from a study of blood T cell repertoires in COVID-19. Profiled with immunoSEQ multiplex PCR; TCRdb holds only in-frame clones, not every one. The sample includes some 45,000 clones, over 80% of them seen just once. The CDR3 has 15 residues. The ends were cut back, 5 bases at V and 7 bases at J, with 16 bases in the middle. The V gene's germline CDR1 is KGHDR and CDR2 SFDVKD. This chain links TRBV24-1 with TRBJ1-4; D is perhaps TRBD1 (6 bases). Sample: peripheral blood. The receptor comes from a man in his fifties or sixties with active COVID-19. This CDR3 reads CATSAIGGGAEKLFF. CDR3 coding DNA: TGTGCCACCAGTGCCATAGGAGGGGGGGCTGAAAAACTGTTTTTT.